These 24 T cell receptor beta chains share one sample of origin, sequenced in a study of T cell responses to AZD1222 COVID-19 vaccine. Using immunoSEQ multiplex PCR, the repertoire was profiled, and TCRdb retains in-frame clones only, with some absent. The repertoire holds roughly 120,000 clones, with 85% to 95% as singletons. The material was peripheral blood, obtained on day 0 of AZD1222 vaccination. Source of these receptors: an adult in good health.

This chain connects TRBV29-1 to TRBJ2-2; possible D gene TRBD1, 6 bases. The CDR3 has 13 residues. Trimming left V 4 bases short and J 2 bases short, with 8 bases between. The germline V gene encodes CDR1 SQVTM and CDR2 ANQGSEA. CDR3 nucleotides: TGCAGCGTTGCCAGGGGAAACACCGGGGAGCTGTTTTTT. Amino acids: CSVARGNTGELFF.

This clone was counted once. The rearrangement links TRBV9 to TRBJ2-1, with D hard to call. CDR1 SGDLS and CDR2 YYNGEE come from the germline V gene. The CDR3 is made up of 15 amino acids. V lost 0 bases, J lost 4 bases, and 11 bases lay in between. This CDR3 is CASSVAHSRYNEQFF. CDR3 bases: TGTGCCAGCAGCGTAGCTCACAGTCGATACAATGAGCAGTTCTTC.

This chain uses TRBV3-1 (or the pseudogene TRBV3-2) with TRBJ2-1, with D possibly matching TRBD1 (7 bases). Per the germline V gene, CDR1 is LGHDT and CDR2 is YNNKEL (reference sequence). The germline V and J ends were trimmed by 2 bases and 7 bases, with 9 bases remaining between them. This CDR3 contains 13 residues. The CDR3 DNA reads as TGTGCCAGCAGCCAACAGGGGGGAAATGAGCAGTTCTTC. Its protein is CASSQQGGNEQFF.

The CDR3 spells CASSPEGNQPQHF. The CDR3 nucleotides read TGTGCCAGTAGTCCCGAGGGCAATCAGCCCCAGCATTTT. This chain connects TRBV19 to TRBJ1-5; D is uncertain. This CDR3 contains 13 residues. V was cut by 5 bases and J by 2 bases, with 7 bases left in between. The V gene's germline CDR1 is LNHDA and CDR2 SQIVND (reference sequence). The variable domain in full, with the rest retrieved from reference TRBV19 and TRBJ1-5, is DGGITQSPKYLFRKEGQNVTLSCEQNLNHDAMYWYRQDPGQGLRLIYYSQIVNDFQKGDIAEGYSVSREKKESFPLTVTSAQKNPTAFYLCASSPEGNQPQHFGDGTRLSIL.

The gene calls are TRBV9 and TRBJ2-6; D is unresolved. In germline, CDR1 is SGDLS, CDR2 YYNGEE. CDR3 length: 14 residues. The V and J ends lost 4 bases and 0 bases respectively, with 5 bases between them. CDR3 residues: CASSPDSGANVLTF. The CDR3, as DNA: TGTGCCAGCAGCCCTGACTCTGGGGCCAACGTCCTGACTTTC.

The rearrangement uses TRBV27 and TRBJ2-7; a possible D gene is TRBD1 (6 bases). This CDR3 has 15 amino acids. Trimming shortened V by 5 bases and J by 4 bases, and 18 bases separated the two germline ends. Germline loops: CDR1 MNHEY, CDR2 SMNVEV (reference sequence). CDR3 loop: CASSPLDRSPYEQYF. The CDR3 DNA sequence: TGTGCCAGCAGTCCCCTCGACAGGAGCCCTTACGAGCAGTACTTC.

J is TRBJ1-4 and V is TRBV6-5, with D unresolved. Germline CDR1 is MNHEY and CDR2 is SVGAGI. This CDR3 comprises 10 residues. V dropped 9 bases and J dropped 7 bases, with 6 bases sitting between them. CDR3 DNA sequence: TGTGCCAGATCGAGTGAAAAACTGTTTTTT. Translated, it gives CARSSEKLFF.

V usage is TRBV7-2 and J usage is TRBJ1-5; D is possibly TRBD1 (5 bases). Germline assignment: CDR1 SGHTA and CDR2 FQGNSA. The CDR3 length is 16 residues. Trimming removed 1 base from V and 5 bases from J, with 15 bases in between. This CDR3 is CASSLEGPRGYQPQHF. CDR3 DNA: TGTGCCAGCAGCTTAGAGGGGCCACGAGGCTATCAGCCCCAGCATTTT.

The chain joins TRBV9 to TRBJ2-3; D call uncertain. V shed 0 bases and J shed 7 bases, with 6 bases lying between them. CDR3 size: 12 residues. Per germline, CDR1 SGDLS and CDR2 YYNGEE. CDR3 sequence (DNA): TGTGCCAGCAGCGTAGGAGAGAATACGCAGTATTTT. It encodes CASSVGENTQYF.

V usage is TRBV11-2 and J usage is TRBJ2-5; possibly TRBD1 for D (8 bases). The CDR3 sequence is 16 residues long. In germline, CDR1 is SGHAT, CDR2 FQNNGV. Deletions cut 5 bases from V and 4 bases from J, with 20 bases between. The CDR3 region has the DNA TGTGCCAGCAGCCGGGGGGTGCAGGGGGCAGGAGAGACCCAGTACTTC. Translating it yields CASSRGVQGAGETQYF.

The chain employs TRBV5-1 and TRBJ2-1; 9 nucleotides agree with TRBD2. CDR1 and CDR2 from the germline V gene are SGHRS and YFSETQ. The trim removed 3 bases at V and 4 bases at J, leaving 5 bases unmatched. This CDR3 comprises 15 residues. CDR3 sequence (DNA): TGCGCCAGCAGCTCCCTAGCGGGGAGATACAATGAGCAGTTCTTC. Its protein is CASSSLAGRYNEQFF.

The chain carries TRBV6-1 and TRBJ2-3; D unresolved. This CDR3 is 18 amino acids long. V gave up 2 bases and J gave up 1 base, with 19 bases separating them. Germline CDR1 is MNHNS and CDR2 is SASEGT. The CDR3 loop reads CASSEFWGPNYRTDTQYF. CDR3 in DNA: TGTGCCAGCAGTGAATTCTGGGGTCCCAACTATCGCACAGATACGCAGTATTTT.

The rearrangement uses TRBV27 and TRBJ1-5; unclear D gene. The V end lost 6 bases, the J end lost 5 bases, and 17 bases lay between the germline ends. CDR3 length: 15 amino acids. Germline values: CDR1 MNHEY, CDR2 SMNVEV (reference sequence). The CDR3 bases are TGTGCCAGCAGCTTTTCCGGCGGAGGGTATCAGCCCCAGCATTTT. Protein: CASSFSGGGYQPQHF.

V and J are TRBV6-5 and TRBJ1-2; 10 nucleotides line up with TRBD1. Trimming removed 1 base from V and 2 bases from J; junction bases left unmatched: 4. The CDR3 totals 16 residues. Germline CDR1 and CDR2: MNHEY and SVGAGI. The CDR3 protein is CASSYLGQGKNYGYTF. CDR3 DNA: TGTGCCAGCAGTTACTTGGGACAGGGGAAGAACTATGGCTACACCTTC.

This chain links TRBV4-1 with TRBJ2-2, with D possibly matching TRBD1 (7 bases). V was clipped by 0 bases and J by 6 bases, with 20 bases between them. CDR3 size: 18 residues. Germline CDR1 and CDR2: MGHRA and YSYEKL. Here the CDR3 DNA reads TGCGCCAGCAGCCAAGATCTATTTGGGCAGGGGGGAGCCGGGGAGCTGTTTTTT. Its translation: CASSQDLFGQGGAGELFF.

This chain connects TRBV13 to TRBJ2-5, with 11 nucleotides matching TRBD2. V gave up 5 bases and J gave up 4 bases; unmatched junction bases: 6. The CDR3 has 15 residues. Germline loops: CDR1 PRHDT, CDR2 FYEKMQ (reference sequence). CDR3 coding DNA: TGTGCCAGCAGCGATCAACTAGCGGGGGTAGAGACCCAGTACTTC. It encodes CASSDQLAGVETQYF.

The genes are TRBV6-2 or TRBV6-3 and TRBJ1-2; no clear D. CDR1 is MNHEY and CDR2 is SVGEGT in the germline V gene. This CDR3 has 12 residues. The V and J ends lost 2 bases and 5 bases respectively, with 6 bases between them. CDR3 loop: CASSYPGYGYTF. As DNA, the CDR3 is TGTGCCAGCAGTTACCCAGGATATGGCTACACCTTC.

The V and J genes are TRBV5-1 and TRBJ2-3; 14 bases map to TRBD2. Germline values: CDR1 SGHRS, CDR2 YFSETQ. The CDR3 consists of 17 residues. V shed 2 bases and J 5 bases; nucleotides not matched to a gene: 7. The CDR3 coding sequence is TGCGCCAGCAGCTTAGGAGGACTAGCGGGGGGTATAGATACGCAGTATTTT. Its protein product is CASSLGGLAGGIDTQYF.

The chain employs TRBV27 and TRBJ1-6; unclear D gene. Trimming removed 5 bases at V and 2 bases at J, with 13 bases between. From germline, CDR1 is MNHEY and CDR2 SMNVEV (reference sequence). CDR3 length: 16 amino acids. CDR3 nucleotides: TGTGCCAGCAGTGGAGGGTTACATCCCTATAATTCACCCCTCCACTTT. It is translated as CASSGGLHPYNSPLHF.

This clone was detected only a few times. V gene TRBV15 combines with J gene TRBJ1-5; no firm D call. The CDR3 consists of 17 residues. Trimming cost V 0 bases and J 6 bases, with 18 bases left between them. The germline gives CDR1 LNHNV, CDR2 YYDKDF (reference sequence). CDR3 coding DNA: TGTGCCACCAGCAGAGATCAAGAGGGAGCAACCGGTCAGCCCCAGCATTTT. It specifies CATSRDQEGATGQPQHF.

This chain connects TRBV30 to TRBJ2-3, with 7 bases that match TRBD2. V dropped 0 bases and J dropped 4; count of bases not matched to a gene: 7. Per the germline V gene, CDR1 is GTSNPN and CDR2 is SVGIG (reference sequence). CDR3 length: 15 residues. As DNA, the CDR3 is TGTGCCTGGAGTGTTGGGGGGGGTTATGCAGATACGCAGTATTTT. Residues: CAWSVGGGYADTQYF.

This sequence joins TRBV10-3 and TRBJ1-1; 7 nucleotides line up with TRBD1. The length of the CDR3 is 14 residues. The V gene's germline CDR1 is ENHRY and CDR2 SYGVKD. V was clipped by 0 bases and J by 5 bases; unmatched bases: 3. The CDR3 here is CAISESDRRTEAFF. The CDR3 nucleotides read TGTGCCATCAGTGAGTCGGACAGGCGGACTGAAGCTTTCTTT.

This clone showed up just once. The sample carries other DNA sequences with the same CDR3. The rearrangement joins TRBV29-1 to TRBJ1-1; D may be TRBD1 (6 bases). From germline, CDR1 is SQVTM and CDR2 ANQGSEA. This CDR3 has 15 residues. The ends were cut back, 3 bases at V and 0 bases at J, with 14 bases in the middle. In DNA, the CDR3 is TGCAGCGTTGACAGGGGACGGTTAATGAACACTGAAGCTTTCTTT. This gives the protein CSVDRGRLMNTEAFF.

The chain recombines TRBV7-9 with TRBJ2-5, with D tentatively TRBD2 (7 bases). The length of the CDR3 is 15 residues. Looked up from germline, CDR1 is SEHNR and CDR2 is FQNEAQ (reference sequence). The V and J ends lost 5 bases and 5 bases respectively, with 18 bases between them. The CDR3 nucleotides read TGTGCCAGCAGCCCCCCCGGGGGGCCGGGCGAGACCCAGTACTTC. Translated, it gives CASSPPGGPGETQYF. The full variable domain, rest sourced from reference TRBV7-9 and TRBJ2-5, is DTGVSQNPRHKITKRGQNVTFRCDPISEHNRLYWYRQTLGQGPEFLTYFQNEAQLEKSRLLSDRFSAERPKGSFSTLEIQRTEQGDSAMYLCASSPPGGPGETQYFGPGTRLLVL.